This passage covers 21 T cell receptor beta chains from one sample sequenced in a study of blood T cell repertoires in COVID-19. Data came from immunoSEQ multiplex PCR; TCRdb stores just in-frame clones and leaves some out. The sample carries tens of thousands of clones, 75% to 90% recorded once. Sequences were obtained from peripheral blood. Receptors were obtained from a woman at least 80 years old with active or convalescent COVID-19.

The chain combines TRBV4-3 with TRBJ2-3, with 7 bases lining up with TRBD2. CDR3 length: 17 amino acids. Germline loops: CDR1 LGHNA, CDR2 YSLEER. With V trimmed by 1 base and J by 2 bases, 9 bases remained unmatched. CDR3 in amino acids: CASSQGRGGGTTDTQYF. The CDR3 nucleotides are TGCGCCAGCAGCCAAGGTCGCGGCGGGGGAACCACAGATACGCAGTATTTT.

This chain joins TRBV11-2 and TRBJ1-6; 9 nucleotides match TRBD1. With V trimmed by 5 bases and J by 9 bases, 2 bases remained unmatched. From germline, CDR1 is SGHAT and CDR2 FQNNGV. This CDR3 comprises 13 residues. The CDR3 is CASSTDRGSPLHF. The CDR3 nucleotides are TGTGCCAGCAGCACGGACAGGGGTTCACCCCTCCACTTT.

CDR3 in amino acids: CASSLGLIEYEQYF. CDR3 DNA: TGTGCCAGCAGCTTAGGACTGATCGAGTACGAGCAGTACTTC. V gene TRBV11-2 combines with J gene TRBJ2-7, with D hard to call. The CDR3 is 14 amino acids. CDR1 and CDR2 (germline): SGHAT, FQNNGV. V dropped 1 base and J dropped 4 bases, with 11 bases sitting between them.

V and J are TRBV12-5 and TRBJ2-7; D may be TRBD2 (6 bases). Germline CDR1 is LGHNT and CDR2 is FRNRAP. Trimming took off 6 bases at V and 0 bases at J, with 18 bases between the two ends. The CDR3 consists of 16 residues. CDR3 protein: CASGLARGGSSYEQYF. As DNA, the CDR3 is TGTGCTAGTGGGCTTGCCCGGGGAGGCTCCTCCTACGAGCAGTACTTC.

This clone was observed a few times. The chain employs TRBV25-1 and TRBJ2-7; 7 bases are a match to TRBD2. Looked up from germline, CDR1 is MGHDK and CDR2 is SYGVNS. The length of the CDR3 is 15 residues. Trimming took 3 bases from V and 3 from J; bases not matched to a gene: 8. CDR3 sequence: CASSDSPSGHYEQYF. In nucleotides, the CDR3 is TGTGCCAGCAGTGATTCGCCTAGCGGCCACTACGAGCAGTACTTC.

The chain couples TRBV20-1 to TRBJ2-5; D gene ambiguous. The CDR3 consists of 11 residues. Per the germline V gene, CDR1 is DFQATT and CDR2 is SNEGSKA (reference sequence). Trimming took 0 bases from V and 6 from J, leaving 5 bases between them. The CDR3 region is CSARELQTQYF. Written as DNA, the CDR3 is TGCAGTGCTAGAGAACTTCAGACCCAGTACTTC.

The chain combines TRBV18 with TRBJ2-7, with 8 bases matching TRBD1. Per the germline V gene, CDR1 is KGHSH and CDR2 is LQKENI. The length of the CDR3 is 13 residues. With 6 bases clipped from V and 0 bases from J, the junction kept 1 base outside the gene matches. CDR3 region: CASSQGASYEQYF. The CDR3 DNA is TGTGCCAGCTCGCAGGGGGCCTCCTACGAGCAGTACTTC.

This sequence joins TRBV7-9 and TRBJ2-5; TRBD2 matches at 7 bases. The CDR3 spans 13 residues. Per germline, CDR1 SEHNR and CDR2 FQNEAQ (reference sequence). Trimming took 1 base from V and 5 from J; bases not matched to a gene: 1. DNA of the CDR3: TGTGCCAGCAGCTTAGGGGAGGGGGAGACCCAGTACTTC. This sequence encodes CASSLGEGETQYF.

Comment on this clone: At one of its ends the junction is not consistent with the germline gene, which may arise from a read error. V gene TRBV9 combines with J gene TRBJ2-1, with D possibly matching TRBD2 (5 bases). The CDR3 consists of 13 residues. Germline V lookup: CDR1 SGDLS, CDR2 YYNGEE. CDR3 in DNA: TGTGCCAGCAGCGGATCCCCCCCGAGCGGAAGAGTCTTC. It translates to CASSGSPPSGRVF.

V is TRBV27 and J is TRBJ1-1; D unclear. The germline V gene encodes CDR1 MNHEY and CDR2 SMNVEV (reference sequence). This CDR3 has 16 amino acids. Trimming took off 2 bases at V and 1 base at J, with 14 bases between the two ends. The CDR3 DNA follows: TGTGCCAGCAGTTTAGTTACGAGGTTTGGGAACACTGAAGCTTTCTTT. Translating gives CASSLVTRFGNTEAFF.

CDR3 nucleotide sequence: TGCGCCAGCAGTCTGGGGTGGGACAGCTATAACTATGGCTACACCTTC. This codes for CASSLGWDSYNYGYTF. The chain is built from TRBV5-1 and TRBJ1-2; 7 nucleotides align to TRBD1. V was pared by 5 bases and J by 1 base, with 11 bases of the junction left unmatched. The CDR3 consists of 16 residues. Germline V gene lookup returns CDR1 SGHRS and CDR2 YFSETQ. The full variable domain, rest sourced from reference TRBV5-1 and TRBJ1-2, is KAGVTQTPRYLIKTRGQQVTLSCSPISGHRSVSWYQQTPGQGLQFLFEYFSETQRNKGNFPGRFSGRQFSNSRSEMNVSTLELGDSALYLCASSLGWDSYNYGYTFGSGTRLTVV.

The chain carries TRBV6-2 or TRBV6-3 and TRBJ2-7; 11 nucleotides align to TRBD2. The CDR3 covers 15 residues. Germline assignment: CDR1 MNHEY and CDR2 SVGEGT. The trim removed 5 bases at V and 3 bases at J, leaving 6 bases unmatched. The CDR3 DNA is TGTGCCAGCAGTCTACTAGCGGGAGCCGTCTACGAGCAGTACTTC. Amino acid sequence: CASSLLAGAVYEQYF.

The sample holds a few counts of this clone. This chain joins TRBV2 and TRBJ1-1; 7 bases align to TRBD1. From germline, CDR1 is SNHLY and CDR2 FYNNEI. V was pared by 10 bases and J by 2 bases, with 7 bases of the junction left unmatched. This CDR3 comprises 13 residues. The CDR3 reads CATATGFNTEAFF. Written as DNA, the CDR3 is TGTGCCACCGCGACAGGGTTTAACACTGAAGCTTTCTTT.

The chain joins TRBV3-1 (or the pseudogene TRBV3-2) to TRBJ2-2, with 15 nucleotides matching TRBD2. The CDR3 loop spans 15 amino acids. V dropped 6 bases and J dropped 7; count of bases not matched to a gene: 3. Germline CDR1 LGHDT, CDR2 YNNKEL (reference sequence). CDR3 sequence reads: CASRGTSGGRGELFF. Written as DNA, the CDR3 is TGTGCCAGCAGGGGGACTAGCGGGGGGCGCGGGGAGCTGTTTTTT.

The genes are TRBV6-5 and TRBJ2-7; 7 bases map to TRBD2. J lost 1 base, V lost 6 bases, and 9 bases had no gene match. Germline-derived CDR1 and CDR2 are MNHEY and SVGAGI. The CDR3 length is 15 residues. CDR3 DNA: TGTGCCAGCAGCCGGACGAGCGGGGCTTCCTACGAGCAGTACTTC. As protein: CASSRTSGASYEQYF.

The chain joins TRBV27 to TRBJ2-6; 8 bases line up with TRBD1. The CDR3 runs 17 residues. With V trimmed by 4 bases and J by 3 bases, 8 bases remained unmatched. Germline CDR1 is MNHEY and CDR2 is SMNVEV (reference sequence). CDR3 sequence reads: CASSSRTGRYGANVLTF. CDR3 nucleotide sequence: TGTGCCAGCAGTTCTCGGACAGGGAGGTATGGGGCCAACGTCCTGACTTTC. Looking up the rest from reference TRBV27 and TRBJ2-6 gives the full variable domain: EAQVTQNPRYLITVTGKKLTVTCSQNMNHEYMSWYRQDPGLGLRQIYYSMNVEVTDKGDVPEGYKVSRKEKRNFPLILESPSPNQTSLYFCASSSRTGRYGANVLTFGAGSRLTVL.

In DNA, the CDR3 is TGTGCCAGCAGCGACACCTTAGCGGGCTCTCGAACAGATACGCAGTATTTT. Translation: CASSDTLAGSRTDTQYF. The rearrangement uses TRBV9 and TRBJ2-3; 7 positions match TRBD2. The CDR3 has 17 residues. V gave up 3 bases and J gave up 3 bases; unmatched junction bases: 13. CDR1 and CDR2 from the germline V gene are SGDLS and YYNGEE.

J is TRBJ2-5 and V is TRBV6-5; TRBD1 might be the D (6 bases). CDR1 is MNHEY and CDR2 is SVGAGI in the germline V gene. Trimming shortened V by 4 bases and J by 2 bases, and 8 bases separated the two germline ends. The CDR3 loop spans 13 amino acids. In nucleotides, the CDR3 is TGTGCCAGCAGTTCAGGGACACAAGAGACCCAGTACTTC. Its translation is CASSSGTQETQYF.

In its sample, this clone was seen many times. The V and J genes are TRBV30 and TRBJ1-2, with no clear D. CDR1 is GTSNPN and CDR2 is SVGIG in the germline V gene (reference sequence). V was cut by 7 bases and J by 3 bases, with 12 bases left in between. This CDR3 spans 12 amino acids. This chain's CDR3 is CAFQNSYYGYTF. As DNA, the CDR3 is TGTGCCTTTCAAAACAGCTACTATGGCTACACCTTC.

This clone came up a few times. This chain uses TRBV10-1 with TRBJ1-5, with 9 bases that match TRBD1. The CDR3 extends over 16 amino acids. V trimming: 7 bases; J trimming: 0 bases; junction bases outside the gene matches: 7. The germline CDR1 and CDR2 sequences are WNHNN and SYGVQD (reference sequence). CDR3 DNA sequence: TGCGCCAGCATGGACAGGGGTTTATATAGCAATCAGCCCCAGCATTTT. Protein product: CASMDRGLYSNQPQHF.

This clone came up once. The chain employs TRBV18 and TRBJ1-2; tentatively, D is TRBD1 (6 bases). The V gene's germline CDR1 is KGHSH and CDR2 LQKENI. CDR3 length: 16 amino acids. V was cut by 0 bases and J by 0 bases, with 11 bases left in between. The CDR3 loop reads CASSPPGQKANYGYTF. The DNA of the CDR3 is TGTGCCAGCTCACCACCAGGACAGAAAGCTAACTATGGCTACACCTTC.